This T cell receptor beta chain originates from a study of CD8+ T cells in alopecia areata. Study-level information: For treated patients, severity scores reflected the percentage of scalp area affected. The study, taken as a whole, reports: Relative to mice, TCR sharing across patients was less clear, a difference possibly HLA-related. With one nonresponder, baseline CD8+ expansion's link to response remains uncertain. Lesional scalp, notably in alopecia totalis/universalis, had clonality above that of normal scalp.

In regard to this clone: Its antigen is currently unknown.

This sample's treatment: oral pan-JAK inhibitor, 5-10 mg twice daily. Reverse transcribed after extraction, RNA yielded cDNA as the sequencing template. The data were produced by immunoSEQ multiplex PCR, yet TCRdb's version contains in-frame clones alone and is incomplete. The data hold 200,000 to 250,000 clones, with about 50% observed a single time. The CDR3 totals 15 residues. Germline CDR1 and CDR2: MGHRA and YSYEKL. Unmatched junction bases numbered 7, after V lost 1 base and J lost 6 bases. The TCR comes from a human donor with alopecia areata. The specimen comprised CD4+ T cells sorted from blood, sampled at week 4, from a patient treated with tofacitinib. This sequence joins TRBV4-1 and TRBJ1-2; 8 nucleotides line up with TRBD1. This chain's CDR3 is CASSQGRQGKDGYTF. For the CDR3, the DNA is TGCGCCAGCAGCCAAGGGCGACAGGGGAAGGATGGCTACACCTTC.